This TCR beta chain emerged from a study of T cell responses to AZD1222 COVID-19 vaccine. TCRdb keeps only in-frame clones here, not all; method: immunoSEQ multiplex PCR. The sample has tens of thousands of clones, approximately 90% seen once; the top ten hold 6.3%. Specimen: peripheral blood, collected 28 days after the second dose of the MenACWY control vaccine. The clonotype comes from an adult who received the MenACWY meningococcal vaccine as a control.

For the CDR3, the DNA is TGTGCCAGCAGCTTGGTAGTCGAACAGGGCTCCCAAGAGACCCAGTACTTC. This sequence encodes CASSLVVEQGSQETQYF. The rearrangement uses TRBV5-6 and TRBJ2-5; perhaps TRBD1 as D (6 bases). Trimming took off 0 bases at V and 1 base at J, with 16 bases between the two ends. Germline CDR1 SGHDT, CDR2 YYEEEE. The CDR3 loop spans 17 amino acids.